One sample yielded the 7 T cell receptor beta chains listed below, sequenced in a study of cytomegalovirus exposure and HLA in healthy donors. Primers: 60 Vbeta forward and 13 Jbeta reverse. Sequenced by immunoSEQ multiplex PCR; TCRdb stores in-frame clones only, minus some. Of more than 150,000 clones listed, approximately 84% were seen once; the top ten hold 0.38%. Sequencing was carried out using PBMCs. The receptors shown here come from a boy aged 2-9 years in good health and CMV-seronegative.

The V call is TRBV2, the J call TRBJ2-5, with 7 positions matching TRBD1. Germline lookup yields CDR1 SNHLY and CDR2 FYNNEI. The junction had 9 bases not matched to a gene; V was cut back by 6 bases and J by 2 bases. This CDR3 has 15 residues. CDR3 DNA sequence: TGTGCCAGCAGGCCTTCCGGGACAGAGCAAGAGACCCAGTACTTC. Translated, it gives CASRPSGTEQETQYF.

V and J are TRBV19 and TRBJ2-1, with TRBD1 matching over 8 bases. V gave up 5 bases and J gave up 8 bases; unmatched junction bases: 8. This CDR3 is 14 amino acids long. CDR1 is LNHDA, CDR2 SQIVND, per germline (reference sequence). The CDR3 DNA reads as TGTGCCAGTAGTCGACTATCGACAGGGGATGAGCAGTTCTTC. Its protein product is CASSRLSTGDEQFF.

A note on this clone: Distinct nucleotide sequences in the sample also encode this CDR3. CDR3 sequence reads: CASSFRDLFGNTEAFF. Written as DNA, the CDR3 is TGTGCCAGCAGTTTCCGGGACTTATTCGGGAACACTGAAGCTTTCTTT. The V gene is TRBV27, the J gene TRBJ1-1; D is possibly TRBD1 (5 bases). The germline V gene encodes CDR1 MNHEY and CDR2 SMNVEV (reference sequence). Trimming removed 3 bases from V and 1 base from J, with 15 bases in between. The CDR3 is made up of 16 amino acids.

V usage is TRBV28 and J usage is TRBJ1-6, with D uncertain. Germline V gene sequence: CDR1 MDHEN, CDR2 SYDVKM. V lost 2 bases to trimming and J lost 6 bases, with 8 bases between them. This CDR3 comprises 14 residues. CDR3 sequence: CASSLTASNSPLHF. The CDR3 DNA reads as TGTGCCAGCAGTTTAACCGCGAGTAATTCACCCCTCCACTTT.

This clone was detected a few times. DNA of the CDR3: TGTGCCAGCAGTTACCGTCTGGACAGGGTAAGCACAGATACGCAGTATTTT. Protein sequence: CASSYRLDRVSTDTQYF. The chain recombines TRBV6-7 with TRBJ2-3; 8 bases are a match to TRBD1. TRBV6-7 counts as an open reading frame of uncertain function. The CDR3 length is 17 residues. V lost 2 bases to trimming and J lost 0 bases; unmatched junction nucleotides: 7.

The chain joins TRBV15 to TRBJ1-4, with 8 bases identical to TRBD1. V shed 1 base, J shed 3 bases, and the junction held 22 bases outside the gene matches. The CDR3 totals 22 residues. Germline CDR1 reads LNHNV; CDR2 reads YYDKDF (reference sequence). The CDR3 region has the DNA TGTGCCACCAGCAGAGGATACGCGCTCTTCTCTCTTGTGGACAGGGCTAATGAAAAACTGTTTTTT. It yields the protein CATSRGYALFSLVDRANEKLFF.

This sequence joins TRBV19 and TRBJ1-5, with 10 bases fitting TRBD1. The CDR3 length is 19 residues. The V segment lost 2 bases and the J segment 3 bases; nucleotides outside the gene matches: 13. Looked up from germline, CDR1 is LNHDA and CDR2 is SQIVND (reference sequence). In nucleotides, the CDR3 is TGTGCCAGTAGTATACGGGACAGGGGCAATATCTTTGACAATCAGCCCCAGCATTTT. Protein product: CASSIRDRGNIFDNQPQHF.